The clone carrying this TCR beta chain has just a few counts. Trimming cost V 1 base and J 2 bases, with 12 bases left between them. Per the germline V gene, CDR1 is SNHLY and CDR2 is FYNNEI. This CDR3 has 16 residues. This sample is drawn from a study of blood T cells in healthy people across ages. PCR was performed a second time for about 7 to 12 cycles using a sample-barcoded 5' primer and a J-beta primer mix. TCRdb called the 5' RACE reads again in MiXCR, with one record for every CDR3 protein. The sample has fewer than 1.5 million distinct CDR3 sequences, around two fifths seen once; the top ten hold around 8%.

The sequenced material came from blood. The receptor was derived from a woman aged 18-29 years in good health. The V gene is TRBV2, the J gene TRBJ2-1; D not resolved. CDR3 in amino acids: CASSEVSQYPYNEQFF. Written as DNA, the CDR3 is TGTGCCAGCAGTGAAGTAAGTCAGTATCCCTACAATGAGCAGTTCTTC.